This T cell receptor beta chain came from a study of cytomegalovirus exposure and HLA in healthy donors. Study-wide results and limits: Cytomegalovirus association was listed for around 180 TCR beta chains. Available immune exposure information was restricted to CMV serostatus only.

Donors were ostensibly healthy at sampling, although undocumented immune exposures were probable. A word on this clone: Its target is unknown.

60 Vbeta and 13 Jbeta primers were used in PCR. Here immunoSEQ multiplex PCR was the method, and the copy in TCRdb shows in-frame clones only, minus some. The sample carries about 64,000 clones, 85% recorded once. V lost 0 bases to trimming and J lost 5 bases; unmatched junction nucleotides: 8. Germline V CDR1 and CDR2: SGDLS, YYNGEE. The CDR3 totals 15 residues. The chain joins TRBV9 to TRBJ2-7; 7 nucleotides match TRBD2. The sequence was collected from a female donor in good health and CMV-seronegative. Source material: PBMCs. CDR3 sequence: CASSVVAGAGDEQYF. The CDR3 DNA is TGTGCCAGCAGCGTAGTGGCGGGAGCTGGGGACGAGCAGTACTTC.